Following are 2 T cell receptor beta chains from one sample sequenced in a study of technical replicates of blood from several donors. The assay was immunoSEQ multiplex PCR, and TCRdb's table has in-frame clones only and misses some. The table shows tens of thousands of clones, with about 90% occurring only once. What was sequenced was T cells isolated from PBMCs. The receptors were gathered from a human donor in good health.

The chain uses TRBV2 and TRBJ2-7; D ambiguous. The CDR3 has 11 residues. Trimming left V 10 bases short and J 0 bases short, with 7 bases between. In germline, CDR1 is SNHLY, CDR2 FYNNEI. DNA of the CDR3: TGTGCCACACAAAGCTCCTACGAGCAGTACTTC. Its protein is CATQSSYEQYF.

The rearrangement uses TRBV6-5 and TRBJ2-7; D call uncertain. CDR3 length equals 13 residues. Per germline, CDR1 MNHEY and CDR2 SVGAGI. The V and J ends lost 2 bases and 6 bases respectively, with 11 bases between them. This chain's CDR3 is CASSYGYSTEQYF. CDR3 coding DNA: TGTGCCAGCAGTTACGGGTACAGCACCGAGCAGTACTTC.